Listed below are T cell receptor beta chains from one sample, sequenced in a study of T cell repertoires in cytomegalovirus infection. These TCRs are of unknown antigen specificity. Using its own MiXCR run on the reads, TCRdb lists one record per CDR3 protein. The sample carries about 130,000 distinct CDR3 sequences, 25% to 35% recorded once. The specimen comprised CD8+ T cells from cultured PBMCs, sampled from culture after CMV antigen stimulation. These receptors were taken from a human donor in good health (CMV status not recorded). Some clones in this sample may be carry-over from other donors' samples. Both conserved end residues are part of each CDR3. D genes are given only for firm matches. Part of the rows lack a size; the others show once, few, many or a class for expanded clones.

D gene: TRBD2; clone size: few; V gene: TRBV20-1; J gene: TRBJ2-7; CDR3 protein: CSARGYGGNYEQYF; CDR3 DNA: TGCAGTGCTAGAGGTTACGGGGGGAACTACGAGCAGTACTTC
D gene: .; clone size: once; V gene: TRBV9; J gene: TRBJ2-7; CDR3 protein: CASSVATGPDHSYEQYF; CDR3 DNA: TGTGCCAGCAGCGTAGCCACGGGACCCGATCACTCCTACGAGCAGTACTTC
D gene: .; clone size: many; V gene: TRBV18; J gene: TRBJ2-7; CDR3 protein: CASSPSRDEQYF; CDR3 DNA: TGTGCCAGCTCACCATCCCGGGATGAGCAGTACTTC
D gene: TRBD2; clone size: few; V gene: TRBV6-2/TRBV6-3; J gene: TRBJ2-7; CDR3 protein: CATVGLAGSYEQYF; CDR3 DNA: TGTGCCACCGTGGGTCTAGCGGGGTCCTACGAGCAGTACTTC
D gene: .; clone size: few; V gene: TRBV7-6; J gene: TRBJ2-7; CDR3 protein: CASSLVRGWSEQYF; CDR3 DNA: TGTGCCAGCAGCTTAGTTAGGGGTTGGTCCGAGCAGTACTTC
D gene: .; clone size: .; V gene: TRBV18; J gene: TRBJ1-1; CDR3 protein: CASSPPETVMNTEAFF; CDR3 DNA: TGTGCCAGCTCACCCCCGGAGACGGTCATGAACACTGAAGCTTTCTTT
D gene: .; clone size: once; V gene: TRBV28; J gene: TRBJ1-1; CDR3 protein: CASSKLHRPEAFF; CDR3 DNA: TGTGCCAGCAGTAAACTTCATAGGCCTGAAGCTTTCTTT
D gene: .; clone size: .; V gene: TRBV28; J gene: TRBJ2-3; CDR3 protein: CASSSLGTDTDTQYF; CDR3 DNA: TGTGCCAGCAGTTCACTTGGGACTGACACAGATACGCAGTATTTT
D gene: TRBD1; clone size: .; V gene: TRBV29-1; J gene: TRBJ1-1; CDR3 protein: CSVSPRTGGMNTEAFF; CDR3 DNA: TGCAGCGTTTCTCCTCGGACAGGGGGTATGAACACTGAAGCTTTCTTT
D gene: TRBD1; clone size: many; V gene: TRBV6-5; J gene: TRBJ1-2; CDR3 protein: CASSYRDRNYGYTF; CDR3 DNA: TGTGCCAGCAGTTACCGGGACAGGAACTATGGCTACACCTTC
D gene: .; clone size: .; V gene: TRBV19; J gene: TRBJ2-7; CDR3 protein: CASSIFPGHRTREQYF; CDR3 DNA: TGTGCCAGTAGTATATTTCCGGGACATAGGACGCGAGAGCAGTACTTC
D gene: TRBD2; clone size: .; V gene: TRBV27; J gene: TRBJ2-1; CDR3 protein: CASMATSGGANEQFF; CDR3 DNA: TGTGCCAGCATGGCTACTAGCGGGGGGGCCAATGAGCAGTTCTTC
D gene: .; clone size: .; V gene: TRBV7-2; J gene: TRBJ1-3; CDR3 protein: CASSLLGSGNTIYF; CDR3 DNA: TGTGCCAGCAGCTTATTAGGTTCTGGAAACACCATATATTTT
D gene: TRBD1; clone size: few; V gene: TRBV12-3/TRBV12-4; J gene: TRBJ1-1; CDR3 protein: CASSPGQGSLNTEAFF; CDR3 DNA: TGTGCCAGCAGCCCGGGACAGGGGAGTTTGAACACTGAAGCTTTCTTT
D gene: .; clone size: .; V gene: TRBV6-1; J gene: TRBJ1-4; CDR3 protein: CASFSPGILDEKLFF; CDR3 DNA: TGTGCCAGCTTCTCCCCGGGGATTCTCGACGAAAAACTGTTTTTT
D gene: .; clone size: .; V gene: TRBV27; J gene: TRBJ1-2; CDR3 protein: CASSLTQNYGYTF; CDR3 DNA: TGTGCCAGCAGTTTGACCCAAAACTATGGCTACACCTTC
D gene: TRBD2; clone size: few; V gene: TRBV27; J gene: TRBJ2-7; CDR3 protein: CASSVWGGYEQYF; CDR3 DNA: TGTGCCAGCAGTGTATGGGGGGGGTACGAGCAGTACTTC
D gene: TRBD1; clone size: few; V gene: TRBV12-3/TRBV12-4; J gene: TRBJ2-4; CDR3 protein: CASRGTVLPENIQYF; CDR3 DNA: TGTGCCAGCAGGGGGACAGTCCTCCCAGAAAACATTCAGTACTTC
D gene: .; clone size: .; V gene: TRBV19; J gene: TRBJ1-2; CDR3 protein: CATRDLPLGYTF; CDR3 DNA: TGTGCCACCCGGGACCTCCCCCTTGGCTACACCTTC
D gene: TRBD2; clone size: .; V gene: TRBV5-6; J gene: TRBJ2-1; CDR3 protein: CASSSDPGLHNEQFF; CDR3 DNA: TGTGCCAGCAGCTCAGATCCGGGACTACACAATGAGCAGTTCTTC
D gene: TRBD1; clone size: .; V gene: TRBV7-2; J gene: TRBJ2-1; CDR3 protein: CASSPWGQGNEQFF; CDR3 DNA: TGTGCCAGCAGTCCATGGGGACAGGGAAATGAGCAGTTCTTC
D gene: .; clone size: .; V gene: TRBV5-4; J gene: TRBJ1-2; CDR3 protein: CASSPIAGADYGYTF; CDR3 DNA: TGTGCCAGCAGCCCTATTGCAGGGGCCGACTATGGCTACACCTTC
D gene: .; clone size: .; V gene: TRBV4-1; J gene: TRBJ1-5; CDR3 protein: CASSQALLSNQPQHF; CDR3 DNA: TGCGCCAGCAGCCAGGCACTCCTTAGCAATCAGCCCCAGCATTTT
D gene: TRBD2; clone size: many; V gene: TRBV6-6; J gene: TRBJ2-7; CDR3 protein: CASSYSSLAGSEQYF; CDR3 DNA: TGTGCCAGCAGTTACTCTTCCCTAGCGGGGAGCGAGCAGTACTTC
D gene: .; clone size: many; V gene: TRBV2; J gene: TRBJ2-7; CDR3 protein: CASSDPGATSYEQYF; CDR3 DNA: TGTGCCAGCAGTGATCCCGGGGCAACCTCCTACGAGCAGTACTTC
D gene: .; clone size: once; V gene: TRBV20-1; J gene: TRBJ1-1; CDR3 protein: CSARDVLVDTEAFF; CDR3 DNA: TGCAGTGCTAGAGACGTCTTAGTCGACACTGAAGCTTTCTTT
D gene: TRBD1; clone size: .; V gene: TRBV7-6; J gene: TRBJ1-1; CDR3 protein: CASKQGTDLEAFF; CDR3 DNA: TGTGCCAGCAAACAGGGGACAGACCTTGAAGCTTTCTTT
D gene: TRBD1; clone size: once; V gene: TRBV28; J gene: TRBJ2-2; CDR3 protein: CASRPDRGENTGELFF; CDR3 DNA: TGTGCCAGCAGACCCGACAGGGGTGAGAACACCGGGGAGCTGTTTTTT
D gene: .; clone size: .; V gene: TRBV7-9; J gene: TRBJ2-7; CDR3 protein: CASSLVGEPSYEQYF; CDR3 DNA: TGTGCCAGCAGCTTAGTGGGGGAACCTTCCTACGAGCAGTACTTC
D gene: .; clone size: few; V gene: TRBV6-5; J gene: TRBJ2-1; CDR3 protein: CASSYNPGGIVDEQFF; CDR3 DNA: TGTGCCAGCAGTTACAACCCGGGGGGCATCGTCGATGAGCAGTTCTTC
D gene: .; clone size: .; V gene: TRBV12-3/TRBV12-4; J gene: TRBJ1-1; CDR3 protein: CASSLNINTEAFF; CDR3 DNA: TGTGCCAGCAGTTTAAACATCAACACTGAAGCTTTCTTT
D gene: .; clone size: many; V gene: TRBV20-1; J gene: TRBJ2-7; CDR3 protein: CSAREQGGYGYEQYF; CDR3 DNA: TGCAGTGCTAGAGAACAGGGGGGGTACGGCTACGAGCAGTACTTC
D gene: .; clone size: .; V gene: TRBV6-1; J gene: TRBJ2-5; CDR3 protein: CASSEVEEETQYF; CDR3 DNA: TGTGCCAGCAGTGAAGTTGAGGAAGAGACCCAGTACTTC
D gene: .; clone size: .; V gene: TRBV9; J gene: TRBJ2-1; CDR3 protein: CASSLGESSYNEQFF; CDR3 DNA: TGTGCCAGCAGCCTCGGGGAGAGCTCCTACAATGAGCAGTTCTTC
D gene: .; clone size: .; V gene: TRBV27; J gene: TRBJ1-5; CDR3 protein: CASSFGRDQPQHF; CDR3 DNA: TGTGCCAGCAGTTTCGGCAGGGATCAGCCCCAGCATTTT
D gene: .; clone size: .; V gene: TRBV7-9; J gene: TRBJ1-2; CDR3 protein: CASSLGGDGYGYTF; CDR3 DNA: TGTGCCAGCAGCTTAGGAGGGGACGGCTATGGCTACACCTTC
D gene: TRBD2; clone size: many; V gene: TRBV7-8; J gene: TRBJ2-1; CDR3 protein: CASSRTSGRYSYNEQFF; CDR3 DNA: TGTGCCAGCAGCCGGACTAGCGGGAGATACTCCTACAATGAGCAGTTCTTC
D gene: .; clone size: .; V gene: TRBV15; J gene: TRBJ2-5; CDR3 protein: CATSRGDTGIGETQYF; CDR3 DNA: TGTGCCACCAGCAGAGGAGATACAGGGATCGGAGAGACCCAGTACTTC
D gene: TRBD2; clone size: many; V gene: TRBV7-2; J gene: TRBJ2-1; CDR3 protein: CASSLTAGGSPYNEQFF; CDR3 DNA: TGTGCCAGCAGCTTAACGGCGGGGGGCTCCCCCTACAATGAGCAGTTCTTC
D gene: .; clone size: .; V gene: TRBV19; J gene: TRBJ1-1; CDR3 protein: CASGGLGARTEAFF; CDR3 DNA: TGTGCCAGTGGGGGGTTGGGGGCGAGGACTGAAGCTTTCTTT
D gene: .; clone size: few; V gene: TRBV12-3/TRBV12-4; J gene: TRBJ2-5; CDR3 protein: CASKSDVQETQYF; CDR3 DNA: TGTGCCAGCAAGTCCGACGTCCAAGAGACCCAGTACTTC
D gene: .; clone size: few; V gene: TRBV7-8; J gene: TRBJ1-1; CDR3 protein: CASSKEGGGMNTEAFF; CDR3 DNA: TGTGCCAGCAGCAAGGAGGGGGGAGGGATGAACACTGAAGCTTTCTTT
D gene: TRBD2; clone size: .; V gene: TRBV12-5; J gene: TRBJ2-7; CDR3 protein: CASVGGGSGAYEQYF; CDR3 DNA: TGTGCTAGTGTCGGCGGGGGGTCCGGAGCTTACGAGCAGTACTTC
D gene: .; clone size: many; V gene: TRBV12-3/TRBV12-4; J gene: TRBJ1-1; CDR3 protein: CASSFRPLGTEAFF; CDR3 DNA: TGTGCCAGCAGCTTCCGACCCTTAGGAACTGAAGCTTTCTTT
D gene: TRBD1; clone size: few; V gene: TRBV7-6; J gene: TRBJ1-1; CDR3 protein: CASSSGQGGWTEAFF; CDR3 DNA: TGTGCCAGCAGCTCCGGACAGGGGGGGTGGACTGAAGCTTTCTTT
D gene: .; clone size: few; V gene: TRBV5-6; J gene: TRBJ2-2; CDR3 protein: CASSEASNTGELFF; CDR3 DNA: TGTGCCAGCAGCGAAGCCTCGAACACCGGGGAGCTGTTTTTT
D gene: TRBD2; clone size: few; V gene: TRBV6-1; J gene: TRBJ2-3; CDR3 protein: CASRQYLAGVTDTQYF; CDR3 DNA: TGTGCCAGCAGGCAGTATCTAGCGGGGGTCACAGATACGCAGTATTTT
D gene: TRBD2; clone size: few; V gene: TRBV12-3/TRBV12-4; J gene: TRBJ2-4; CDR3 protein: CASSPPWASGGDIQYF; CDR3 DNA: TGTGCCAGCAGTCCCCCATGGGCTAGCGGGGGGGACATTCAGTACTTC
D gene: .; clone size: .; V gene: TRBV24-1; J gene: TRBJ2-1; CDR3 protein: CATSPSGVYYNEQFF; CDR3 DNA: TGTGCCACCAGCCCGTCAGGGGTCTACTACAATGAGCAGTTCTTC
D gene: .; clone size: .; V gene: TRBV5-3; J gene: TRBJ1-6; CDR3 protein: CASSFKGGGSPLHF; CDR3 DNA: TGTGCCAGCAGCTTCAAGGGCGGCGGTTCACCCCTCCACTTT
D gene: TRBD2; clone size: .; V gene: TRBV20-1; J gene: TRBJ2-3; CDR3 protein: CSARDITTSGGDTQYF; CDR3 DNA: TGCAGTGCTAGAGATATCACGACTAGCGGGGGAGATACGCAGTATTTT
D gene: .; clone size: .; V gene: TRBV2; J gene: TRBJ2-7; CDR3 protein: CASSTYSRALEQYF; CDR3 DNA: TGTGCCAGCAGCACGTACTCAAGGGCTCTCGAGCAGTACTTC